This T cell receptor (beta chain) was sequenced for a study of regulatory T cells in long-lasting Graves disease. Construction of the TCR beta libraries employed iRepertoire HTBI primers in conjunction with Arm-PCR of CDR3 regions. One entry per CDR3 protein, called by TCRdb with MiXCR from the multiplex PCR reads. The data contain roughly 420,000 distinct CDR3 sequences, about 14% of them singletons. Time point: newly diagnosed GD, antithyroid drugs for less than 3 months. PBMC RNA was the source of the TCR library. Germline loops: CDR1 SGHVS, CDR2 FNYEAQ. CDR3 length: 17 amino acids. The V and J ends lost 1 base and 6 bases, in that order; junction bases with no gene match: 12. The same sample was also used in a study of T cells in Graves' hyperthyroidism and ophthalmopathy. That source notes: For the diagnoses, clinical symptoms, serum thyroxine and TRAb, thyroid ultrasound and orbital computed tomography were used.

The source material was peripheral blood mononuclear cells (PBMCs), sampled at new diagnosis, from a patient treated with antithyroid drugs. This chain uses TRBV7-6 with TRBJ2-1; 7 bases match TRBD2. The receptor's source is a woman between 45 and 60 years old with Graves disease. Written as DNA, the CDR3 is TGTGCCAGCAGCTTAGTTTCTAAGGGAGGGTGGGGCAATGAGCAGTTCTTC. This translates into CASSLVSKGGWGNEQFF.